A single sample gave rise to the 29 T cell receptor beta chains below, sequenced in a study of blood T cell repertoires in COVID-19 (dated by TCRdb to the early 2020s). Library construction relied on the immunoSEQ multiplex PCR assay. TCRdb stores this immuneACCESS table with in-frame sequences only. Part of the clones is absent; in the studies checked, under half of the shortfall reflects unresolved V genes, and no reason is known for the rest. The sample contains roughly 49,000 clones, roughly 89% of them found a single time. The ten largest clones add up to around 5% of the sample. The sample comprised peripheral blood. The source of these receptors is a man between 60 and 75 years old with active COVID-19.

The chain combines TRBV15 with TRBJ1-3, with D perhaps TRBD1 (5 bases). V was shortened by 0 bases and J by 4 bases, with 10 bases between the two germline ends. The CDR3 consists of 15 residues. Germline V lookup: CDR1 LNHNV, CDR2 YYDKDF (reference sequence). The CDR3: CATSREQVQGNTIYF. CDR3 DNA: TGTGCCACCAGCAGAGAACAGGTTCAAGGAAACACCATATATTTT.

The chain employs TRBV9 and TRBJ1-2; tentatively, D is TRBD1 (5 bases). The CDR3 runs to 16 residues. The ends were cut back, 3 bases at V and 8 bases at J, with 23 bases in the middle. Germline CDR1 is SGDLS and CDR2 is YYNGEE. In nucleotides, the CDR3 is TGTGCCAGCAGCGCCCAAGGGACGGGGGGTTCAAGCGGCTACACCTTC. Protein: CASSAQGTGGSSGYTF. Full variable domain (missing parts from reference TRBV9 and TRBJ1-2): DSGVTQTPKHLITATGQRVTLRCSPRSGDLSVYWYQQSLDQGLQFLIQYYNGEERAKGNILERFSAQQFPDLHSELNLSSLELGDSALYFCASSAQGTGGSSGYTFGSGTRLTVV.

The chain recombines TRBV9 with TRBJ2-2; tentatively, D is TRBD1 (5 bases). Germline CDR1 reads SGDLS; CDR2 reads YYNGEE. Trimming stripped 0 bases from V and 7 bases from J, with 7 bases between. The CDR3 loop spans 13 amino acids. In nucleotides, the CDR3 is TGTGCCAGCAGCGTAGGGACACACGGGGAGCTGTTTTTT. Translation: CASSVGTHGELFF.

The chain combines TRBV5-3 with TRBJ2-7; TRBD2 matches 9 bases. TRBV5-3 is treated as an ORF (open reading frame) with a function not yet certain. This CDR3 is 20 amino acids long. V shed 0 bases, J shed 5 bases, and the junction held 21 bases outside the gene matches. The CDR3 loop is CARSLDARASGKRVVDEQYF. The CDR3, as DNA: TGTGCCAGAAGCTTGGATGCCAGGGCTAGCGGGAAGCGGGTAGTCGACGAGCAGTACTTC.

This rearrangement joins TRBV27 to TRBJ2-1, with 11 bases aligning to TRBD2. The J segment lost 7 bases and the V segment lost 5 bases, leaving 13 bases of the junction unmatched. The CDR3 covers 17 residues. Germline V CDR1 and CDR2: MNHEY, SMNVEV (reference sequence). Here the CDR3 reads CASSLFGLAGLENEQFF. In nucleotides, the CDR3 is TGTGCCAGCAGTCTCTTCGGACTAGCGGGCTTAGAAAATGAGCAGTTCTTC.

The chain employs TRBV14 and TRBJ2-4, with D tentatively TRBD2 (6 bases). Germline loops: CDR1 SGHDN, CDR2 FVKESK. CDR3 length: 16 amino acids. V lost 4 bases to trimming and J lost 7 bases, with 20 bases between them. CDR3 nucleotides: TGTGCCAGCAGCCCCTTAGGGACTCCCATGGGGAACATTCAGTACTTC. It is translated as CASSPLGTPMGNIQYF. The full variable domain, in which reference TRBV14 and TRBJ2-4 provide the parts outside the CDR3, is EAGVTQFPSHSVIEKGQTVTLRCDPISGHDNLYWYRRVMGKEIKFLLHFVKESKQDESGMPNNRFLAERTGGTYSTLKVQPAELEDSGVYFCASSPLGTPMGNIQYFGAGTRLSVL.

This chain connects TRBV18 to TRBJ2-1; 7 bases fit TRBD2. Germline V gene lookup returns CDR1 KGHSH and CDR2 LQKENI. This CDR3 has 19 residues. With 1 base clipped from V and 3 bases from J, the junction kept 15 bases outside the gene matches. CDR3 sequence reads: CASSPRGGKSGIFYNEQFF. For the CDR3, the DNA is TGTGCCAGCTCACCACGGGGGGGAAAAAGCGGGATCTTCTACAATGAGCAGTTCTTC.

The chain recombines TRBV4-2 with TRBJ2-3; TRBD2 matches at 11 bases. From germline, CDR1 is LGHNA and CDR2 YNFKEQ. There are 18 residues in the CDR3. V lost 3 bases, J lost 0 bases, and 8 bases stayed unmatched. CDR3 sequence reads: CASSQYKTSGGSTDTQYF. Written as DNA, the CDR3 is TGTGCCAGCAGCCAGTACAAAACTAGCGGGGGAAGCACAGATACGCAGTATTTT.

This rearrangement joins TRBV5-1 to TRBJ1-4, with D perhaps matching TRBD1 (5 bases). CDR3 length: 15 residues. Germline CDR1 and CDR2: SGHRS and YFSETQ. Trimming stripped 4 bases from V and 8 bases from J, with 18 bases between. The CDR3 DNA follows: TGCGCCAGCAGCCCTCAGGACCCAGGGAACGAAAAACTGTTTTTT. It encodes CASSPQDPGNEKLFF.

The chain carries TRBV5-1 and TRBJ2-3; D possibly corresponds to TRBD1 (6 bases). CDR3 length equals 12 residues. The V end lost 5 bases, the J end lost 7 bases, and 11 bases lay between the germline ends. Per germline, CDR1 SGHRS and CDR2 YFSETQ. CDR3 sequence reads: CASRSQGNTQYF. The CDR3 DNA reads as TGCGCCAGCAGATCTCAGGGGAATACGCAGTATTTT. Looking up the rest from reference TRBV5-1 and TRBJ2-3 gives the full variable domain: KAGVTQTPRYLIKTRGQQVTLSCSPISGHRSVSWYQQTPGQGLQFLFEYFSETQRNKGNFPGRFSGRQFSNSRSEMNVSTLELGDSALYLCASRSQGNTQYFGPGTRLTVL.

The chain links TRBV27 to TRBJ2-3; 14 positions agree with TRBD2. The CDR3 contains 17 residues. In germline, CDR1 is MNHEY, CDR2 SMNVEV (reference sequence). The V segment lost 5 bases and the J segment 4 bases; nucleotides outside the gene matches: 8. The CDR3 DNA reads as TGTGCCAGCAGTCTGTCGACTAGCGGGAGGGTGGCAGATACGCAGTATTTT. Its protein is CASSLSTSGRVADTQYF.

The chain is built from TRBV10-2 and TRBJ2-1, with D possibly matching TRBD2 (6 bases). The CDR3 loop spans 16 amino acids. Germline V gene data show CDR1 as WSHSY and CDR2 as SAAADI. Between the trimmed V and J ends, which lost 4 bases and 2 bases, there was a span of 15 bases. CDR3 in DNA: TGCGCCAGCAGTGCACCGAGGACGGGGGCCTACAATGAGCAGTTCTTC. Its translation is CASSAPRTGAYNEQFF.

The chain carries TRBV6-5 and TRBJ2-7, with 10 nucleotides matching TRBD2. This CDR3 is 13 amino acids long. Germline lookup yields CDR1 MNHEY and CDR2 SVGAGI. V shed 6 bases, J shed 3 bases, and the junction held 2 bases outside the gene matches. The CDR3 region is CASRSSGSYEQYF. The CDR3 coding sequence is TGTGCCAGCAGATCTAGCGGGAGCTACGAGCAGTACTTC.

V and J are TRBV4-1 and TRBJ1-6; D gene ambiguous. The CDR3 consists of 16 residues. The germline V gene has CDR1 MGHRA and CDR2 YSYEKL. V was cut by 4 bases and J by 4 bases, with 14 bases left in between. CDR3: CASSRGDSRYNSPLHF. The CDR3 DNA is TGCGCCAGCAGCCGCGGAGACTCTCGGTATAATTCACCCCTCCACTTT.

This chain connects TRBV3-1 (or the pseudogene TRBV3-2) to TRBJ2-1, with 10 bases that match TRBD1. CDR1 LGHDT and CDR2 YNNKEL come from the germline V gene (reference sequence). With 4 bases clipped from V and 3 bases from J, the junction kept 3 bases outside the gene matches. The CDR3 loop spans 15 amino acids. CDR3 loop: CASSPGTGVYNEQFF. Here the CDR3 DNA reads TGTGCCAGCAGCCCCGGGACAGGGGTCTACAATGAGCAGTTCTTC.

This clone was detected only a few times. The CDR3 nucleotides read TGTGCCAGCAGTATCCTCAGGCTCACCGGGGAGCTGTTTTTT. Encoded protein: CASSILRLTGELFF. The gene calls are TRBV28 and TRBJ2-2; D gene unclear. Germline V gene data show CDR1 as MDHEN and CDR2 as SYDVKM. With 5 bases removed from V and 4 bases from J, the gap between germline ends came to 11 bases. The CDR3 runs to 14 residues.

The chain links TRBV18 to TRBJ2-3, with TRBD2 matching over 7 bases. The junction had 2 bases not matched to a gene; V was cut back by 2 bases and J by 6 bases. The CDR3 is 13 amino acids. In germline, CDR1 is KGHSH, CDR2 LQKENI. The CDR3 spells CASSPSREDTQYF. In nucleotides, the CDR3 is TGTGCCAGCTCACCATCGCGGGAGGATACGCAGTATTTT.

The rearrangement joins TRBV7-8 to TRBJ2-7; D is perhaps TRBD2 (6 bases). Trimming removed 2 bases from V and 5 bases from J, with 28 bases in between. The CDR3 sequence is 19 residues long. Germline lookup yields CDR1 SGHVS and CDR2 FQNEAQ. CDR3 in amino acids: CASSLRWGWLARLEDEQYF. CDR3 sequence (DNA): TGTGCCAGCAGCTTAAGGTGGGGGTGGCTAGCGCGGCTTGAGGACGAGCAGTACTTC.

The chain links TRBV5-1 to TRBJ2-3; the D gene is possibly TRBD2 (5 bases). The CDR3 sequence is 15 residues long. V was clipped by 4 bases and J by 6 bases, with 18 bases between them. CDR1 is SGHRS, CDR2 YFSETQ, per germline. CDR3 bases: TGCGCCAGCAGCCTGGTAGCGATTCGAGGGGATACGCAGTATTTT. Amino acid sequence: CASSLVAIRGDTQYF.

The chain links TRBV7-2 to TRBJ2-7; 7 positions match TRBD2. V lost 1 base and J lost 2; bases outside the gene matches: 5. This CDR3 comprises 15 residues. The V gene's germline CDR1 is SGHTA and CDR2 FQGNSA. In nucleotides, the CDR3 is TGTGCCAGCAGCTTAGGGAGCGGGAATCCCTACGAGCAGTACTTC. It translates to CASSLGSGNPYEQYF.

The chain couples TRBV7-3 to TRBJ2-2, with TRBD2 identical over 8 bases. Trimming cost V 2 bases and J 2 bases; bases outside gene matches: 4. Germline V gene lookup returns CDR1 SGHTA and CDR2 FQGTGA. The CDR3 runs to 16 residues. CDR3 residues: CASSLDLAGNTGELFF. CDR3 bases: TGTGCCAGCAGCTTAGATCTAGCGGGTAACACCGGGGAGCTGTTTTTT.

The V gene is TRBV4-3, the J gene TRBJ2-2; 9 bases map to TRBD1. The V gene's germline CDR1 is LGHNA and CDR2 YSLEER. The CDR3 is made up of 18 amino acids. The trim removed 0 bases at V and 6 bases at J, leaving 11 bases unmatched. For the CDR3, the DNA is TGCGCCAGCAGCCAAGATATTATCGGACAGGGGATCTCCGGGGAGCTGTTTTTT. Encoded protein: CASSQDIIGQGISGELFF.

This chain links TRBV11-1 with TRBJ2-4, with 11 bases fitting TRBD2. The CDR3 totals 15 residues. Germline CDR1 reads SGHAT; CDR2 reads FQDESV (reference sequence). Trimming took 5 bases from V and 4 from J; bases not matched to a gene: 4. The DNA for the CDR3 is TGTGCCAGCAGCCCGGGACTAGCGGAGAAAAACATTCAGTACTTC. The encoded protein is CASSPGLAEKNIQYF.

The chain is built from TRBV3-1 (or the pseudogene TRBV3-2) and TRBJ2-5; TRBD2 matches 10 bases. V was pared by 8 bases and J by 4 bases, with 7 bases of the junction left unmatched. Germline CDR1 reads LGHDT; CDR2 reads YNNKEL (reference sequence). The CDR3 length is 14 residues. CDR3: CASQQREGRETQYF. In DNA, the CDR3 is TGTGCCAGCCAACAGCGGGAGGGCCGAGAGACCCAGTACTTC.

The chain uses TRBV18 and TRBJ2-5; 9 bases are shared with TRBD1. V dropped 2 bases and J dropped 5; count of bases not matched to a gene: 6. There are 15 residues in the CDR3. Germline loops: CDR1 KGHSH, CDR2 LQKENI. The CDR3 DNA follows: TGTGCCAGCTCACCAAAAGGGACAGGGAGGGAGACCCAGTACTTC. As protein: CASSPKGTGRETQYF.

V gene TRBV27 combines with J gene TRBJ1-1; D may be TRBD1 (6 bases). CDR1 and CDR2 from the germline V gene are MNHEY and SMNVEV (reference sequence). Deletions cut 3 bases from V and 3 bases from J, with 8 bases between. The CDR3 length is 13 residues. The CDR3 loop reads CASSFEGDTEAFF. The CDR3 region has the DNA TGTGCCAGCAGTTTTGAGGGGGACACTGAAGCTTTCTTT.

The chain links TRBV28 to TRBJ1-6; D gene unclear. Looked up from germline, CDR1 is MDHEN and CDR2 is SYDVKM. Trimming took off 9 bases at V and 9 bases at J, with 15 bases between the two ends. The CDR3 runs 13 residues. CDR3 coding DNA: TGTGCCAGTGTGAGGGTCGCGGGTTCACCCCTCCACTTT. This translates into CASVRVAGSPLHF.

This clone was counted only a few times. V and J are TRBV3-1 (or the pseudogene TRBV3-2) and TRBJ1-3, with 7 bases fitting TRBD1. V was pared by 4 bases and J by 1 base, with 10 bases of the junction left unmatched. Looked up from germline, CDR1 is LGHDT and CDR2 is YNNKEL (reference sequence). CDR3 size: 17 residues. In nucleotides, the CDR3 is TGTGCCAGCAGCCGCGGGACAGTGGAGCTTTCTGGAAACACCATATATTTT. Its protein is CASSRGTVELSGNTIYF.

This chain links TRBV18 with TRBJ2-1, with a tentative D call TRBD1 (6 bases). Between the trimmed V and J ends, which lost 2 bases and 5 bases, there was a span of 16 bases. The CDR3 covers 16 residues. Germline V gene sequence: CDR1 KGHSH, CDR2 LQKENI. The CDR3 reads CASSPVSGVYDNEQFF. CDR3 nucleotide sequence: TGTGCCAGCTCACCAGTCTCAGGGGTATATGACAATGAGCAGTTCTTC.